The 2 T cell receptor beta chains below all came from one sample that was sequenced in a study of cytomegalovirus exposure and HLA in healthy donors. The study ran its PCR with 60 Vbeta and 13 Jbeta primers. Clones were read by immunoSEQ multiplex PCR, and TCRdb kept only the in-frame ones, dropping some. The table lists about 140,000 clones, 65% to 80% of them singletons. The material sequenced was PBMCs. These receptors were taken from a man aged 35-49 years in good health and CMV-seropositive.

The chain has TRBV7-2 and TRBJ1-5; 7 nucleotides line up with TRBD1. With 8 bases clipped from V and 7 bases from J, the junction kept 14 bases outside the gene matches. Germline V gene data show CDR1 as SGHTA and CDR2 as FQGNSA. This CDR3 is built from 15 residues. CDR3 sequence (DNA): TGTGCCAGCGGAGACCAGGAGGGGGCGGGGCAGCCCCAGCATTTT. It codes for CASGDQEGAGQPQHF. Drawing the rest from reference TRBV7-2 and TRBJ1-5, the complete variable domain is GAGVSQSPSNKVTEKGKDVELRCDPISGHTALYWYRQSLGQGLEFLIYFQGNSAPDKSGLPSDRFSAERTGGSVSTLTIQRTQQEDSAVYLCASGDQEGAGQPQHFGDGTRLSIL.

This clone was picked up one time. The rearrangement uses TRBV11-2 and TRBJ2-7; D possibly corresponds to TRBD2 (6 bases). Deletions cut 5 bases from V and 4 bases from J, with 15 bases between. This CDR3 has 14 amino acids. CDR1 SGHAT and CDR2 FQNNGV come from the germline V gene. The CDR3 DNA sequence: TGTGCCAGCAGCCCGACTAGGGGAGGTTACGAGCAGTACTTC. This gives the protein CASSPTRGGYEQYF.